These T cell receptor beta chains were read from a single sample in a study of identical twins. TCRdb processed the 5' RACE reads anew with MiXCR; each CDR3 protein has one entry. The table lists 310,000 or so distinct CDR3 sequences, about 8.9% of them singletons. A further study also used this sample, focusing on yellow fever vaccine responses in identical twins.

Sequencing was performed on memory (CD45RO+) T cells sorted from blood. These receptors were collected from a woman aged 18-35 years in good health. Each CDR3 is given with its conserved first and last residue. Fields, in order: V gene, J gene, CDR3 length, D gene, clone size, CDR3 DNA, CDR3 protein. A D gene is named only where the DNA matches it firmly. A row's size may be missing; if present it is once, few, many or a size class.

v_gene: TRBV7-8
j_gene: TRBJ2-2
len: 16
d_gene: TRBD2
abundance: many
CDR3nt: TGTGCCAGCAGCTTTCTAGCGGGAGGCGGCACCGGGGAGCTGTTTTTT
CDR3aa: CASSFLAGGGTGELFF

v_gene: TRBV28
j_gene: TRBJ2-4
len: 14
d_gene: NA
abundance: NA
CDR3nt: TGTGCCAGCACTCCGGGGGTCGTCAAAATCATTCAGTACTTC
CDR3aa: CASTPGVVKIIQYF

v_gene: TRBV5-6
j_gene: TRBJ2-3
len: 17
d_gene: TRBD1
abundance: NA
CDR3nt: TGTGCCAGCAGCTTGGTCGGCGGACAGGGCGGGACAGATACGCAGTATTTT
CDR3aa: CASSLVGGQGGTDTQYF

v_gene: TRBV6-1
j_gene: TRBJ1-1
len: 13
d_gene: TRBD1
abundance: many
CDR3nt: TGTGCCAGCAGAACAGGAGACAGGGGGCAAGCTTTCTTT
CDR3aa: CASRTGDRGQAFF

v_gene: TRBV5-1
j_gene: TRBJ1-2
len: 15
d_gene: NA
abundance: few
CDR3nt: TGCGCCAGCAGCATATCGACAGGTTCGAGCTATGGCTACACCTTC
CDR3aa: CASSISTGSSYGYTF

v_gene: TRBV11-3
j_gene: TRBJ2-4
len: 17
d_gene: NA
abundance: NA
CDR3nt: TGTGCCAGCAGCTTAAAAGGGCTAGCCCCTAACAAAAACATTCAGTACTTC
CDR3aa: CASSLKGLAPNKNIQYF

v_gene: TRBV9
j_gene: TRBJ2-3
len: 17
d_gene: TRBD2
abundance: NA
CDR3nt: TGTGCCAGCAGCGTAATGGCAATAGCGGGGGACACAGATACGCAGTATTTT
CDR3aa: CASSVMAIAGDTDTQYF

v_gene: TRBV7-6
j_gene: TRBJ2-2
len: 13
d_gene: NA
abundance: NA
CDR3nt: TGTGCCAGCAGCAAACCTATAACCGGGGAGCTGTTTTTT
CDR3aa: CASSKPITGELFF

v_gene: TRBV19
j_gene: TRBJ2-7
len: 18
d_gene: TRBD2
abundance: NA
CDR3nt: TGTGCCAGTACCCATCGGGGGGGGGATGACAGGAAACCCTACGAGCAGTACTTC
CDR3aa: CASTHRGGDDRKPYEQYF

v_gene: TRBV6-1
j_gene: TRBJ2-2
len: 15
d_gene: TRBD2
abundance: NA
CDR3nt: TGTGCCAGCAGTGATAGCGGGTTGGAGACCGGGGAGCTGTTTTTT
CDR3aa: CASSDSGLETGELFF

v_gene: TRBV10-3
j_gene: TRBJ2-2
len: 18
d_gene: NA
abundance: NA
CDR3nt: TGTGCCTCCCGGGACCGACCAACTGGGCCCTTATACACCGGGGAGCTGTTTTTT
CDR3aa: CASRDRPTGPLYTGELFF

v_gene: TRBV24-1
j_gene: TRBJ2-1
len: 18
d_gene: NA
abundance: NA
CDR3nt: TGTGCCACCAGTGCCCCTGGAGGCGGAGGCCAGAATGACAATGAGCAGTTCTTC
CDR3aa: CATSAPGGGGQNDNEQFF

v_gene: TRBV7-9
j_gene: TRBJ2-2
len: 13
d_gene: NA
abundance: NA
CDR3nt: TGTGCCAGCAGCGGGGCTAGTACCGGGGAGCTGTTTTTT
CDR3aa: CASSGASTGELFF

v_gene: TRBV9
j_gene: TRBJ2-3
len: 16
d_gene: NA
abundance: few
CDR3nt: TGTGCCAGCAGCCCCCTTGGGCGGGCGAGCACAGATACGCAGTATTTT
CDR3aa: CASSPLGRASTDTQYF

v_gene: TRBV5-1
j_gene: TRBJ2-5
len: 20
d_gene: TRBD2
abundance: NA
CDR3nt: TGCGCCAGCAGCGCGGGACAGGGCTGGACTAGCGGGAGTTGGGGTAAGACCCAGTACTTC
CDR3aa: CASSAGQGWTSGSWGKTQYF

v_gene: TRBV5-6
j_gene: TRBJ2-2
len: 14
d_gene: NA
abundance: NA
CDR3nt: TGTGCCAGCAGCTTGTTGGCGCTCACCGGGGAGCTGTTTTTT
CDR3aa: CASSLLALTGELFF

v_gene: TRBV27
j_gene: TRBJ2-2
len: 14
d_gene: NA
abundance: NA
CDR3nt: TGTGCCAGCAGCCTTCGACTACGCGCCGGGGAGCTGTTTTTT
CDR3aa: CASSLRLRAGELFF

v_gene: TRBV12-3/TRBV12-4
j_gene: TRBJ2-2
len: 15
d_gene: NA
abundance: few
CDR3nt: TGTGCCAGCAGTCTCCATGGCGGGATTCCCGGGGAGCTGTTTTTT
CDR3aa: CASSLHGGIPGELFF

v_gene: TRBV4-1
j_gene: TRBJ2-7
len: 15
d_gene: TRBD2
abundance: few
CDR3nt: TGCGCCAGCAGCTCGCGGACTAGCGGGAGAGGCGAGCAGTACTTC
CDR3aa: CASSSRTSGRGEQYF

v_gene: TRBV3-1
j_gene: TRBJ2-2
len: 15
d_gene: TRBD1
abundance: many
CDR3nt: TGTGCCAGCAGCCATCCGGGACAGATTGCCGGGGAGCTGTTTTTT
CDR3aa: CASSHPGQIAGELFF

v_gene: TRBV3-1
j_gene: TRBJ1-1
len: 13
d_gene: NA
abundance: NA
CDR3nt: TGTGCCAGCAGCGGGGCAGGGGTGTCTGAAGCTTTCTTT
CDR3aa: CASSGAGVSEAFF

v_gene: TRBV12-3/TRBV12-4
j_gene: TRBJ2-5
len: 14
d_gene: TRBD2
abundance: few
CDR3nt: TGTGCCAGCAGTTTGATAGCGGGGATGAAGACCCAGTACTTC
CDR3aa: CASSLIAGMKTQYF

v_gene: TRBV2
j_gene: TRBJ2-1
len: 15
d_gene: NA
abundance: many
CDR3nt: TGTGCCAGCAGTGAAGCGCTTAACACCTACAATGAGCAGTTCTTC
CDR3aa: CASSEALNTYNEQFF

v_gene: TRBV29-1
j_gene: TRBJ2-3
len: 15
d_gene: TRBD1
abundance: NA
CDR3nt: TGCAGCGTTGAACTGGACAGGGGGCGCGCAGATACGCAGTATTTT
CDR3aa: CSVELDRGRADTQYF

v_gene: TRBV15
j_gene: TRBJ2-5
len: 14
d_gene: NA
abundance: many
CDR3nt: TGTGCCACCACAAAAGTGCAGCTCCAAGAGACCCAGTACTTC
CDR3aa: CATTKVQLQETQYF

v_gene: TRBV20-1
j_gene: TRBJ1-6
len: 16
d_gene: NA
abundance: few
CDR3nt: TGCAGTGCTAGAGATCTTAGGGAACAGTTTAATTCACCCCTCCACTTT
CDR3aa: CSARDLREQFNSPLHF

v_gene: TRBV14
j_gene: TRBJ2-1
len: 14
d_gene: TRBD2
abundance: few
CDR3nt: TGTGCCAGCAGCCAACTTTGGACTAGCGGGGAGCAGTTCTTC
CDR3aa: CASSQLWTSGEQFF

v_gene: TRBV20-1
j_gene: TRBJ1-6
len: 14
d_gene: NA
abundance: many
CDR3nt: TGCAGTGCTACGCCAGGCAGAGAAAATTCACCCCTCCACTTT
CDR3aa: CSATPGRENSPLHF

v_gene: TRBV7-8
j_gene: TRBJ2-2
len: 17
d_gene: TRBD2
abundance: many
CDR3nt: TGTGCCAGCAGCTTAGGCGGGAGGGCCAGATTAAGCGGGGAGCTGTTTTTT
CDR3aa: CASSLGGRARLSGELFF

v_gene: TRBV11-3
j_gene: TRBJ1-2
len: 13
d_gene: NA
abundance: NA
CDR3nt: TGTGCCAGCAGCTCGGACATGAACTATGGCTACACCTTC
CDR3aa: CASSSDMNYGYTF

v_gene: TRBV18
j_gene: TRBJ1-5
len: 14
d_gene: TRBD1
abundance: many
CDR3nt: TGTGCCAGCTCACCCGAACAGGGGGCGGGGGCCCAGCATTTT
CDR3aa: CASSPEQGAGAQHF

v_gene: TRBV7-8
j_gene: TRBJ2-5
len: 17
d_gene: NA
abundance: NA
CDR3nt: TGTACCAGCAGCCAGACCGGCGGGCTAAGCCGCCAAGAGACCCAGTACTTC
CDR3aa: CTSSQTGGLSRQETQYF

v_gene: TRBV20-1
j_gene: TRBJ1-1
len: 12
d_gene: TRBD1
abundance: few
CDR3nt: TGCAGTGCTAAACAGGGGGACACTGAAGCTTTCTTT
CDR3aa: CSAKQGDTEAFF

v_gene: TRBV7-2
j_gene: TRBJ2-7
len: 16
d_gene: NA
abundance: NA
CDR3nt: TGTGCCAGCAGCTTAGGAGTAGGACGGGGAACCTACGAGCAGTACTTC
CDR3aa: CASSLGVGRGTYEQYF

v_gene: TRBV12-3/TRBV12-4
j_gene: TRBJ1-2
len: 12
d_gene: NA
abundance: many
CDR3nt: TGTGCCAGCACCAACAATAACTATGGCTACACCTTC
CDR3aa: CASTNNNYGYTF

v_gene: TRBV7-8
j_gene: TRBJ2-3
len: 15
d_gene: NA
abundance: few
CDR3nt: TGTGCCAGCAGCTTAGGTACTAGCCTTGCGGATACGCAGTATTTT
CDR3aa: CASSLGTSLADTQYF

v_gene: TRBV4-2
j_gene: TRBJ2-1
len: 14
d_gene: NA
abundance: many
CDR3nt: TGTGCCAGCAGCCAAGATCTGTCAGAACTAGAGCAGTTCTTC
CDR3aa: CASSQDLSELEQFF